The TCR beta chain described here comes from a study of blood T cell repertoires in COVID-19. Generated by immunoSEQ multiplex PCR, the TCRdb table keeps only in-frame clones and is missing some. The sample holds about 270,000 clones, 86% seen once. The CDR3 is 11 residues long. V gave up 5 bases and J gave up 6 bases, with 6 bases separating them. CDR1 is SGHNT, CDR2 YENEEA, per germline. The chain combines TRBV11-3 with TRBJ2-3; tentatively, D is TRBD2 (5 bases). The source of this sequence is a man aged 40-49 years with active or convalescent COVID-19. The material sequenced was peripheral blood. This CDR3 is CASSGGDTQYF. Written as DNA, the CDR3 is TGTGCCAGCAGCGGCGGGGATACGCAGTATTTT.